This T cell receptor (beta chain) was recorded in a study of CD4+ T cells in melanoma. Study observations and caveats: CD8+ T cell, macrophage and B cell function reportedly correlated with neoantigen-specific CD4+ T cells. Reportedly, melanoma neoantigen-specific CD4+ T cells showed varied differentiation states.

Note on this clone: Its antigen remains unidentified.

The method was immunoSEQ multiplex PCR; TCRdb's version includes in-frame clones alone and lacks a portion of them. The data show fewer than 55,000 clones, roughly 89% seen once. V shed 6 bases and J shed 7 bases, with 21 bases lying between them. Germline V gives CDR1 LNHDA, CDR2 SQIVND (reference sequence). CDR3 length: 15 amino acids. The V gene is TRBV19, the J gene TRBJ1-2; the D gene is possibly TRBD1 (6 bases). This TCR was sampled from a human donor with melanoma. The material sequenced was peripheral blood. CDR3 sequence: CASSPPGHRGSGYTF. The CDR3 coding sequence is TGTGCCAGTAGCCCCCCGGGACACCGGGGGTCTGGCTACACCTTC.